This entry is about one T cell receptor (beta chain). The sample belongs to a study of blood T cell repertoires in COVID-19. Overall study: There were acute and convalescent COVID-19 samples, and they came from the United States, Italy and Spain. T cells, B-cell-depleted T cells, or PBMCs provided the cDNA or gDNA that served as material.

Trimming cost V 0 bases and J 6 bases; bases outside gene matches: 13. From germline, CDR1 is GTSNPN and CDR2 SVGIG (reference sequence). The CDR3 loop spans 17 amino acids. Source study methods: From reference gene primer amplification, estimates of nucleated cell counts were derived. The data were produced by immunoSEQ multiplex PCR, yet TCRdb's version contains in-frame clones alone and is incomplete. V, J and clone size reflect that table, while D and trimming were determined from the DNA. The sample records 65,000 to 90,000 clones, around nine tenths being singletons. The J gene is TRBJ1-2, the V gene TRBV30; TRBD1 agrees at 10 bases. The receptor comes from a woman under 30 with acute or convalescent COVID-19. The sequenced material came from peripheral blood. The CDR3 coding sequence is TGTGCCTGGAGTGTACGGGGGACAGGGGTCCTGAAAAATGGCTACACCTTC. This codes for CAWSVRGTGVLKNGYTF.